The clone carrying this T cell receptor beta chain occurred once. The entry originates in a study of cytomegalovirus exposure and HLA in healthy donors. 13 Jbeta primers and 60 Vbeta primers were used for the PCR. TCRdb's table, derived via immunoSEQ multiplex PCR, lists solely in-frame clones and lacks some. This sample has 110,000 to 150,000 clones, with about two thirds found just once. Trimming at V came to 3 bases and at J to 1 base, leaving 3 bases not matched to a gene. CDR3 length: 14 residues. Germline CDR1 reads SGHRS; CDR2 reads YFSETQ. The sequenced sample consisted of PBMCs. The rearrangement joins TRBV5-1 to TRBJ1-1; 7 bases map to TRBD1. The sequence came from a woman in her fifties or sixties in good health and CMV-seropositive. The CDR3 here is CASSSRQGNTEAFF. CDR3 in DNA: TGCGCCAGCAGCTCCAGACAGGGGAACACTGAAGCTTTCTTT.